A single count supports the clone carrying this T cell receptor beta chain. Its antigen is still unknown. The data were obtained in a study of early T cells in non-severe SARS-CoV-2 infection. Across the study: RNA in bulk from unsorted whole blood was sequenced, and chains were unpaired. The study, taken as a whole, reports: A preference for anti-spike CD8 responses marked VDJdb matching, which missed private and CD4 specificities.

Individual cDNA molecules received unique molecular identifiers. MiXCR, run by TCRdb on the 5' RACE reads, gives a single entry per CDR3 protein. In the table there are tens of thousands of distinct CDR3 sequences, roughly 12% of which are singletons. CDR1 and CDR2 (germline): SGHAT, FQNNGV. The CDR3 totals 17 residues. The V end lost 5 bases, the J end lost 0 bases, and 14 bases lay between the germline ends. Sequenced sample: whole blood. The sequence was obtained from an adult who was a healthcare worker with PCR-confirmed SARS-CoV-2 infection or an uninfected control (not recorded which). This chain connects TRBV11-2 to TRBJ1-6; no clear D. CDR3: CASSPDSFSSYNSPLHF. The CDR3 DNA reads as TGTGCCAGCAGCCCCGACTCCTTTAGCTCCTATAATTCACCCCTCCACTTT.